This is a list of T cell receptor beta chains from one sample in a study of OX40 agonist ivuxolimab in advanced cancers. The method was immunoSEQ multiplex PCR; TCRdb's version includes in-frame clones alone and lacks a portion of them. This table has 50,000 to 75,000 clones, 70% to 85% appearing once. The source was CD4+ or CD8+ T cells sorted from blood, collected in a trial of the OX40 agonist ivuxolimab. The receptor source for this set is an adult with an advanced solid tumor such as melanoma, head and neck, liver or kidney cancer. The CDR3 runs from the conserved cysteine through the conserved F or W. D genes are given only for firm matches. Expanded clones get a size class; other rows say once, few or many, or leave the size out.

V	size	J	D	CDR3	DNA
TRBV7-6	once	TRBJ2-5	-	CASSRLGEETQYF	TGTGCCAGCAGCCGCCTGGGGGAAGAGACCCAGTACTTC
TRBV10-2	-	TRBJ1-1	TRBD1	CASRGGGQEAFF	TGCGCCAGCAGGGGTGGGGGACAGGAAGCTTTCTTT
TRBV7-8	few	TRBJ2-1	-	CASSLDRAVSEQFF	TGTGCCAGCAGCTTAGACAGGGCGGTCAGTGAGCAGTTCTTC
TRBV5-1	-	TRBJ2-5	TRBD2	CASSSGGQETQYF	TGCGCCAGCAGCTCGGGGGGACAAGAGACCCAGTACTTC
TRBV5-6	-	TRBJ2-3	TRBD2	CASSLARLAADTQYF	TGTGCCAGCAGCTTGGCCCGACTAGCGGCAGATACGCAGTATTTT
TRBV6-1	-	TRBJ2-5	-	CASSEEKGLTQYF	TGTGCCAGCAGTGAAGAGAAAGGTTTGACCCAGTACTTC
TRBV6-1	once	TRBJ2-7	-	CASSELALMGAYEQYF	TGTGCCAGCAGTGAACTCGCTTTAATGGGGGCCTACGAGCAGTACTTC
TRBV7-8	few	TRBJ1-5	-	CASSLGRGSNQPQHF	TGTGCCAGCAGTCTAGGTAGGGGAAGCAATCAGCCCCAGCATTTT
TRBV19	-	TRBJ1-3	TRBD1	CASSNRDSSGNTIYF	TGTGCCAGTAGCAACCGGGACAGCTCTGGAAACACCATATATTTT
TRBV6-5	-	TRBJ1-1	-	CASSYLRTLNTEAFF	TGTGCCAGCAGTTATCTCCGCACCTTGAACACTGAAGCTTTCTTT
TRBV5-1	-	TRBJ1-5	TRBD1	CASSSQATGGHQPQHF	TGCGCCAGCAGCTCTCAAGCTACAGGGGGACATCAGCCCCAGCATTTT
TRBV5-1	-	TRBJ2-7	TRBD2	CASSLSSGRSGYEQYF	TGCGCCAGCAGCTTGAGTAGCGGGAGGTCGGGGTACGAGCAGTACTTC
TRBV4-3	-	TRBJ2-1	-	CASSQDYRRGRWDEQFF	TGCGCCAGCAGCCAAGACTATCGTAGGGGACGATGGGATGAGCAGTTCTTC
TRBV5-8	-	TRBJ2-7	TRBD1	CASGEPGGEQYF	TGTGCCAGCGGGGAACCAGGGGGCGAGCAGTACTTC
TRBV7-2	-	TRBJ2-2	TRBD1	CAGQGAHTGELFF	TGTGCCGGACAGGGGGCGCACACCGGGGAGCTGTTTTTT
TRBV10-1	-	TRBJ1-1	-	CASSESTKGVTEAFF	TGCGCCAGCAGTGAGTCGACGAAGGGAGTCACTGAAGCTTTCTTT
TRBV7-3	-	TRBJ1-2	-	CASSLADPSGIHGYTF	TGTGCCAGCAGCTTAGCCGACCCTTCCGGGATCCATGGCTACACCTTC
TRBV5-1	-	TRBJ2-5	-	CASSRLRQETQYF	TGCGCCAGCAGCCGTCTACGGCAAGAGACCCAGTACTTC
TRBV11-3	once	TRBJ2-1	TRBD2	CASRGTSGKYNEQFF	TGTGCCAGCAGGGGGACTAGCGGGAAGTACAATGAGCAGTTCTTC
TRBV14	-	TRBJ1-2	TRBD1	CASSRNRGSYYGYTF	TGTGCCAGCAGCAGGAACAGGGGATCGTACTATGGCTACACCTTC
TRBV6-6	-	TRBJ2-1	TRBD2	CASSYGLAGRNEQFF	TGTGCCAGCAGTTACGGACTAGCGGGAAGGAATGAGCAGTTCTTC
TRBV6-1	-	TRBJ2-3	-	CASSEGTGLRQDTQYF	TGTGCCAGCAGTGAAGGCACAGGGCTGAGGCAAGATACGCAGTATTTT
TRBV27	-	TRBJ1-6	-	CASSIRPNSPLHF	TGTGCCAGCAGTATCAGGCCGAATTCACCCCTCCACTTT
TRBV6-5	-	TRBJ2-2	-	CAAAGTNTGELFF	TGTGCCGCCGCCGGGACGAACACCGGGGAGCTGTTTTTT
TRBV27	-	TRBJ1-1	-	CASSLSGTPNTEAFF	TGTGCCAGCAGTTTATCGGGCACACCGAACACTGAAGCTTTCTTT
TRBV5-1	once	TRBJ1-4	-	CASSLVPTTNEKLFF	TGCGCCAGCAGCTTGGTTCCGACAACTAATGAAAAACTGTTTTTT
TRBV5-1	-	TRBJ2-3	TRBD1	CASSLQNRGNTDTQYF	TGCGCCAGCAGCTTGCAGAACAGGGGAAACACAGATACGCAGTATTTT
TRBV13	-	TRBJ1-2	TRBD1	CASSLAGGANYGYTF	TGTGCCAGCAGCTTAGCAGGGGGAGCTAACTATGGCTACACCTTC
TRBV6-1	once	TRBJ2-1	-	CASSEARGSYNEQFF	TGTGCCAGCAGTGAAGCGAGGGGCTCCTACAATGAGCAGTTCTTC
TRBV23-1	-	TRBJ1-1	-	CASSQSIRAFF	TGCGCCAGCAGTCAATCGATACGGGCTTTCTTT
TRBV29-1	-	TRBJ2-3	TRBD2	CSAESGSGTDTQYF	TGCAGCGCCGAGAGCGGGAGTGGTACAGATACGCAGTATTTT
TRBV11-2	once	TRBJ2-7	-	CASSPSNTYEQYF	TGTGCCAGCAGCCCCTCCAATACGTACGAGCAGTACTTC